This T cell receptor beta chain was sequenced for a study of blood T cell repertoires in COVID-19. The overall study: Acute-phase and convalescent COVID-19 samples originated in the United States, Italy and Spain. In each case, the material was cDNA or gDNA derived from T cells, B-cell-depleted T cells, or PBMCs.

The CDR3 contains 17 residues. With 2 bases clipped from V and 11 bases from J, the junction kept 15 bases outside the gene matches. Germline loops: CDR1 MNHNS, CDR2 SASEGT. Authors' processing steps: Researchers report that nucleated cell counts were estimated from reference gene primer amplification. Clones were read by immunoSEQ multiplex PCR, and TCRdb kept only the in-frame ones, dropping some. The V and J calls and clone size were taken over from that table, and D and trimming were inferred from the DNA. Here the sample spans 95,000 to 150,000 clones, about two thirds being singletons. The clonotype originates from a human donor with acute or convalescent COVID-19. The donor label of this sample is uncertain. The sequencing sample was made of peripheral blood. The rearrangement uses TRBV6-1 and TRBJ1-5; 10 nucleotides agree with TRBD1. The CDR3 reads CASSETLGQGFGRAQHF. CDR3 DNA sequence: TGTGCCAGCAGTGAAACCCTGGGACAGGGGTTCGGCCGAGCCCAGCATTTT.